This T cell receptor (beta chain) was found in a study of cytomegalovirus exposure and HLA in healthy donors. PCR amplification relied on 60 Vbeta primers (plus 13 Jbeta primers). This table comes from immunoSEQ multiplex PCR, and its TCRdb copy is limited to in-frame clones, with some not included. The sample totals roughly 120,000 clones. The specimen was PBMCs. The source of this sequence is a young man in good health and CMV-seronegative.

The CDR3 spells CAWSVTGLNSPLHF. The CDR3 DNA reads as TGTGCCTGGAGTGTGACAGGGCTCAATTCACCCCTCCACTTT. The chain has TRBV30 and TRBJ1-6, with 7 bases lining up with TRBD1. V gave up 0 bases and J gave up 7 bases; unmatched junction bases: 3. Germline CDR1 GTSNPN, CDR2 SVGIG (reference sequence). The CDR3 runs 14 residues. Based on the CDR3 plus reference TRBV30 and TRBJ1-6, the full variable domain is SQTIHQWPATLVQPVGSPLSLECTVEGTSNPNLYWYRQAAGRGLQLLFYSVGIGQISSEVPQNLSASRPQDRQFILSSKKLLLSDSGFYLCAWSVTGLNSPLHFGNGTRLTVT.